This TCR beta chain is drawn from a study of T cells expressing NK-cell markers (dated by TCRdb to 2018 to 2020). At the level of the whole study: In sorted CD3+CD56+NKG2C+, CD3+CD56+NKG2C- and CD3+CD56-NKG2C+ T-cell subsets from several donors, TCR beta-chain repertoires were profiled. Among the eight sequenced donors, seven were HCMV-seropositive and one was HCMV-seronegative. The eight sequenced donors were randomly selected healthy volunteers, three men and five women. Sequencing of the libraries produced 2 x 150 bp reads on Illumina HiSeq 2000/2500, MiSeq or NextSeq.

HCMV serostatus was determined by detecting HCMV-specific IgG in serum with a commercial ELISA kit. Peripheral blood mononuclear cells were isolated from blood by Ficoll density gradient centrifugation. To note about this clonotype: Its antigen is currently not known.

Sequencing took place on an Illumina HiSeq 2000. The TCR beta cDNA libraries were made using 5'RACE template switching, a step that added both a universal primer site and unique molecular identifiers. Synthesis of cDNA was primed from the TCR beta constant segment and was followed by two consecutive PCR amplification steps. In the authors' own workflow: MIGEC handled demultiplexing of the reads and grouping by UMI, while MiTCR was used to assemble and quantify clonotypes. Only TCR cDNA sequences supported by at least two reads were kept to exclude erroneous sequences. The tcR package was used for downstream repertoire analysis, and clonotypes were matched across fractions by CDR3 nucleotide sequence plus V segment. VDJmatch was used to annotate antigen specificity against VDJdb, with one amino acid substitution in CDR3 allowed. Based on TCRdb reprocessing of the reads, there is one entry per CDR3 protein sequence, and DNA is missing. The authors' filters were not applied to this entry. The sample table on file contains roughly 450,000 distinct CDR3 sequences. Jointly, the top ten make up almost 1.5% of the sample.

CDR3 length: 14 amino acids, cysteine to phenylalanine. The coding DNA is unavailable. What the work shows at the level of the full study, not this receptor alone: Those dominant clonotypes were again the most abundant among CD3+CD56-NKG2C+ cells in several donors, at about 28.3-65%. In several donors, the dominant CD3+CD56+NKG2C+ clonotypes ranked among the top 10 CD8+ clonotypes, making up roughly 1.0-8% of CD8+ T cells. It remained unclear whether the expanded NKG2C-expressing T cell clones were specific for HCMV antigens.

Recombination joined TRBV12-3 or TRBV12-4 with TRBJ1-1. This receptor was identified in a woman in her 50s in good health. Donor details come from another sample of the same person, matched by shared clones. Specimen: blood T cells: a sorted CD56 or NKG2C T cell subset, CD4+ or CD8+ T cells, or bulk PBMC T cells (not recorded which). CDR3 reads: CASSQTGTFPEAFF.